A selection of T cell receptor beta chains follows, all from one sample in a study of cytomegalovirus exposure and HLA in healthy donors. Assay: immunoSEQ multiplex PCR; the TCRdb copy retains only in-frame clones and omits some. Counted here are approximately 41,000 clones, about 93% occurring once; the ten biggest clones make up about 3%. Source material: PBMCs. These receptors all come from a man aged 18 to 29 in good health and CMV-seronegative. CDR3s include the opening cysteine and the closing phenylalanine or tryptophan. Each record gives: CDR3 length, clone size, J gene, D gene, V gene, CDR3 DNA, CDR3 protein. The D gene is left open where the match is weak. Clone sizes are given selectively: once, few, many, or a class where the clone is expanded.

>14|NA|TRBJ2-3|TRBD2|TRBV7-2
TGTGCCAGCAGCTTTGGGACTAGCGGGATTGCGCAGTATTTT
CASSFGTSGIAQYF
>16|NA|TRBJ2-1|TRBD2|TRBV5-4
TGTGCCAGCGTCTCTTCGAAGGTAGCGGGATACAATGAGCAGTTCTTC
CASVSSKVAGYNEQFF
>14|NA|TRBJ2-7|TRBD1|TRBV7-8
TGTGCCAGCAGCCCCCGGACAGGCCTCTACGAGCAGTACTTC
CASSPRTGLYEQYF
>16|NA|TRBJ2-3|TRBD2|TRBV11-2
TGTGCCAGCAGCTTAGTGAGCGGGAGAACTACAGATACGCAGTATTTT
CASSLVSGRTTDTQYF
>16|NA|TRBJ1-1|TRBD1|TRBV19
TGTGCCAGTCACCGACAGGGGGCTCCCATGAACACTGAAGCTTTCTTT
CASHRQGAPMNTEAFF
>14|few|TRBJ1-1|TRBD1|TRBV25-1
TGTGCCAGCCTCCCCGAGGGGGCCTCCGGTGGAGCTTTCTTT
CASLPEGASGGAFF
>12|NA|TRBJ1-2|NA|TRBV7-2
TGTGCCAGCAGCCCTACGCCCTATGGCTACACCTTC
CASSPTPYGYTF
>14|NA|TRBJ2-1|TRBD2|TRBV10-3
TGTGCCATCACCGGGGCGGGGGGGAACAATGAGCAGTTCTTC
CAITGAGGNNEQFF
>15|NA|TRBJ1-1|NA|TRBV6-5
TGTGCCAGCAGTTACTCGGCAGGGGCGTCCACTGAAGCTTTCTTT
CASSYSAGASTEAFF
>12|NA|TRBJ1-4|TRBD1|TRBV2
TGTGCCGCAGGGGGATATGGTGAAAAACTGTTTTTT
CAAGGYGEKLFF
>14|few|TRBJ2-5|TRBD1|TRBV5-1
TGCGCCAGCAGCTTGGGACAGGGGAAAGAGACCCAGTACTTC
CASSLGQGKETQYF
>12|NA|TRBJ1-1|TRBD1|TRBV29-1
TGCAGCGTTGGACAGGGAGACACTGAAGCTTTCTTT
CSVGQGDTEAFF
>11|NA|TRBJ1-2|NA|TRBV5-4
TGTGCCAGCAGCGCGTCTTTTGGCTACACCTTC
CASSASFGYTF
>11|NA|TRBJ2-1|NA|TRBV7-9
TGTGGTTCCGGGCTTACAGGGGAGCAGTTCTTC
CGSGLTGEQFF
>15|NA|TRBJ1-1|TRBD1|TRBV5-1
TGCGCCAGCAGCTCAGGTGGACAGGGAGGGTTTTCAGCTTTCTTT
CASSSGGQGGFSAFF